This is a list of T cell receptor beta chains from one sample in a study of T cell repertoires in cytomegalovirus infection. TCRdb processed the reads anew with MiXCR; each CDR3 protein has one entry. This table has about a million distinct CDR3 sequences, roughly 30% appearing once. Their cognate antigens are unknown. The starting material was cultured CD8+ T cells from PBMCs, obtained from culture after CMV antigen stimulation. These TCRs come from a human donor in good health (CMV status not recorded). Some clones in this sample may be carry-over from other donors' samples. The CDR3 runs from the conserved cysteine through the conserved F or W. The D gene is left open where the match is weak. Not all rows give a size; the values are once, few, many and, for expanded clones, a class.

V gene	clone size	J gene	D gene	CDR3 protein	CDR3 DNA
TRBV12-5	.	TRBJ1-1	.	CASALRDTRAEAFF	TGTGCTAGTGCCCTCCGGGACACAAGGGCTGAAGCTTTCTTT
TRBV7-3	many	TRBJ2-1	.	CASSLKQSSYNEQFF	TGTGCCAGCAGCTTAAAACAGAGCTCCTACAATGAGCAGTTCTTC
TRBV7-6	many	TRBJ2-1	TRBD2	CASSLPGGLNEQFF	TGTGCCAGCAGCTTACCGGGGGGGCTCAATGAGCAGTTCTTC
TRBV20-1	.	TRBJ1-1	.	CSARGDYRQEEDTEAFF	TGCAGTGCCAGAGGAGACTACCGACAGGAGGAAGACACTGAAGCTTTCTTT
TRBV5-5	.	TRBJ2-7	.	CASSLDGGNEQYF	TGTGCCAGCAGCTTGGACGGGGGCAACGAGCAGTACTTC
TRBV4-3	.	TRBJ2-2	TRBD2	CASSQDNLAGVYTGELFF	TGCGCCAGCAGCCAAGATAACCTAGCGGGGGTGTACACCGGGGAGCTGTTTTTT
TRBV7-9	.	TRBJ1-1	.	CASSLETAPTTEAFF	TGTGCCAGCAGCTTAGAAACTGCCCCGACCACTGAAGCTTTCTTT
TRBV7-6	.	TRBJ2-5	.	CASSFEAERSRETKETQYF	TGTGCCAGCAGCTTTGAGGCAGAACGGTCCCGAGAGACTAAAGAGACCCAGTACTTC
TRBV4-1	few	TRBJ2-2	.	CAIQTHTGELFF	TGCGCCATCCAGACCCACACCGGGGAGCTGTTTTTT
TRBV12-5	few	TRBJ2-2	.	CASAPDMYTGELFF	TGTGCTAGTGCCCCGGACATGTACACCGGGGAGCTGTTTTTT
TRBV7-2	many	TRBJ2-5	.	CASSFYETQYF	TGTGCCAGCAGCTTTTATGAGACCCAGTACTTC
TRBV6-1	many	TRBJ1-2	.	CASLHRETTNYGYTF	TGTGCCAGCCTACACCGGGAAACCACTAACTATGGCTACACCTTC
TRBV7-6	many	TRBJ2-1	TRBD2	CASSSSGGPSPYNEQFF	TGTGCCAGCAGCTCTAGCGGGGGCCCCTCCCCCTACAATGAGCAGTTCTTC
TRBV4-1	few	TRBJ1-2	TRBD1	CASSQDTGVAYGYTF	TGCGCCAGCAGCCAAGACACAGGGGTCGCCTATGGCTACACCTTC
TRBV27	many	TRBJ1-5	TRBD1	CASSKTGSNQPQHF	TGTGCCAGCAGTAAGACAGGGAGCAATCAGCCCCAGCATTTT
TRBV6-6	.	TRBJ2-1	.	CASEGFTHSSYNEQFF	TGTGCCAGCGAGGGGTTCACGCACAGCTCCTACAATGAGCAGTTCTTC
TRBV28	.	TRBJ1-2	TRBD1	CASSLAPSDREDGYTF	TGTGCCAGCAGTTTGGCCCCCTCGGACAGGGAAGATGGCTACACCTTC
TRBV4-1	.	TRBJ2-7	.	CASSQGYTYEQYF	TGCGCCAGCAGCCAGGGTTACACCTACGAGCAGTACTTC
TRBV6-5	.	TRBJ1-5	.	CASSPGAPRPQHF	TGTGCCAGCAGTCCCGGCGCCCCGCGGCCCCAGCATTTT
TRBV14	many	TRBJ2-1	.	CASSRGVGSYNEQFF	TGTGCCAGCAGCCGCGGAGTGGGATCCTACAATGAGCAGTTCTTC
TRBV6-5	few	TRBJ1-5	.	CASSFRSGGNQPQHF	TGTGCCAGCAGCTTTCGGTCTGGGGGCAATCAGCCCCAGCATTTT
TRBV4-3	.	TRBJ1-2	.	CASSQSHGYGYGYTF	TGCGCCAGCAGCCAATCGCACGGGTACGGCTATGGCTACACCTTC
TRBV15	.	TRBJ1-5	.	CATSRVRGQPQHF	TGTGCCACCAGCAGAGTGAGGGGTCAGCCCCAGCATTTT
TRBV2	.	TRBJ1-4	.	CASSVLGQREGEKLFF	TGTGCCAGCAGTGTGCTCGGACAGCGCGAGGGTGAAAAACTGTTTTTT
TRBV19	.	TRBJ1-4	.	CACRTSTEKLFF	TGTGCCTGTCGGACATCGACTGAAAAACTGTTTTTT
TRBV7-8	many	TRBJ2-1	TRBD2	CASSPTGGYNEQFF	TGTGCCAGCAGCCCAACGGGGGGGTACAATGAGCAGTTCTTC
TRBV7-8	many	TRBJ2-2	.	CASSLVEAANTGELFF	TGTGCCAGCAGCTTAGTGGAGGCGGCGAACACCGGGGAGCTGTTTTTT
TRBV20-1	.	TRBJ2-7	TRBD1	CSASWTGADEQYF	TGCAGTGCTAGCTGGACAGGGGCCGACGAGCAGTACTTC
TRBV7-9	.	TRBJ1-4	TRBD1	CASSRTGSDEKLFF	TGTGCCAGCAGCCGGACAGGGTCAGATGAAAAACTGTTTTTT
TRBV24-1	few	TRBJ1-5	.	CATSAGSLGNQPQHF	TGTGCCACCAGTGCCGGGTCCTTGGGCAATCAGCCCCAGCATTTT
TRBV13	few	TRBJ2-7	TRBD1	CASNGQGAYEQYF	TGTGCCAGCAATGGACAGGGGGCATACGAGCAGTACTTC
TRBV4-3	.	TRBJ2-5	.	CASSQGTVGQETQYF	TGCGCCAGCAGCCAAGGCACAGTGGGACAAGAGACCCAGTACTTC
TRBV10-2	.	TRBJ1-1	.	CASSDRDEAFF	TGCGCCAGCAGTGACAGGGACGAAGCTTTCTTT
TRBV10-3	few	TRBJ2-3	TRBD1	CAISEPGQATDTQYF	TGTGCCATCAGTGAGCCGGGACAGGCAACAGATACGCAGTATTTT
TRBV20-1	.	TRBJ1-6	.	CSAKFLQGANSPLHF	TGCAGTGCGAAGTTTCTACAGGGAGCCAATTCACCCCTCCACTTT
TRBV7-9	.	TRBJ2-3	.	CASSPAWEADTQYF	TGTGCCAGCAGCCCGGCCTGGGAGGCAGATACGCAGTATTTT
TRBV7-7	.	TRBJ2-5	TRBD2	CASSPGGARETQYF	TGTGCTAGCTCTCCGGGGGGGGCTAGAGAGACCCAGTACTTC
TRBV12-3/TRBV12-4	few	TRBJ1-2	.	CASSPLLGGYGYTF	TGTGCCAGCAGTCCCCTGTTAGGAGGCTATGGCTACACCTTC
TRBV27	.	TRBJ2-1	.	CVSSLERPSYNEQFF	TGTGTCAGCAGTTTGGAGCGGCCCTCCTACAATGAGCAGTTCTTC
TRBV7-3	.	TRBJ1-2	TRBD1	CASSLVRTGNVYGYTF	TGTGCCAGCAGCTTAGTCAGGACAGGGAATGTGTATGGCTACACCTTC